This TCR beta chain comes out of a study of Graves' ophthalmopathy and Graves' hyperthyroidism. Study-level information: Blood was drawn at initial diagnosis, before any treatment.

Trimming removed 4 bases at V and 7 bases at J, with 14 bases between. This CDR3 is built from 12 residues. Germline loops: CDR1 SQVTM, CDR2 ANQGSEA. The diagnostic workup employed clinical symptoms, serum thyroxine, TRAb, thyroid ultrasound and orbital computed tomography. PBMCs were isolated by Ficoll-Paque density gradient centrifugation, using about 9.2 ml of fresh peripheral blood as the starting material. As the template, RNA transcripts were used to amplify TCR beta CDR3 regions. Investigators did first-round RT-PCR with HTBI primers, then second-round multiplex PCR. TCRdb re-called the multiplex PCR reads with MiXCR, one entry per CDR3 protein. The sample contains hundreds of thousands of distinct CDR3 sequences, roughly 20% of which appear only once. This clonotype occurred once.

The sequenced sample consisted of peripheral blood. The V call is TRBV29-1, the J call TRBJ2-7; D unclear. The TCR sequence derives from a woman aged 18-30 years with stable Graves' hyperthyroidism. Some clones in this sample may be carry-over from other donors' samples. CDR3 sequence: CSVAGLVSEQYF. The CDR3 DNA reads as TGCAGCGTTGCTGGGTTAGTAAGTGAGCAGTACTTC.